This TCR beta chain is drawn from a study of beta chain features in type 1 diabetes. Study-level points and caveats: Shorter TCRB CDR3s, moderately but significantly so, marked every one of the four CD4+ subsets in Type 1 diabetes patients. Researchers cautioned that cDNA sequencing could over-represent cells with high TCR expression.

Reverse transcribing all isolated RNA meant expressed TCRB transcripts were sequenced. Only in-frame clones appear in the TCRdb table, and some are missing; sequencing was by immunoSEQ multiplex PCR. In the table there are about 340,000 clones, about a tenth of which are singletons. As to this clone: Its antigen is not known.

Using CD45RO/CCR7/CD25/CD127/CD95/CD27, CD4+ naive, central memory, regulatory and stem cell-like memory cells were sorted. The sequence derives from a man under 40 with type 1 diabetes. Specimen: central memory CD4+ T cells from blood.

CDR3 protein: CASSLERGGQSDTQYF. In nucleotides, the CDR3 is TGTGCCAGCAGCTTGGAGCGGGGGGGCCAGTCAGATACGCAGTATTTT. The chain recombines TRBV5-6 with TRBJ2-3; 10 bases agree with TRBD2. The junction had 5 bases not matched to a gene; V was cut back by 0 bases and J by 4 bases. This CDR3 comprises 16 residues. CDR1 and CDR2 from the germline V gene are SGHDT and YYEEEE.